This TCR beta chain was profiled in a study of T cell responses to AZD1222 COVID-19 vaccine. The study, taken as a whole, reports: When two AZD1222 doses had been given, Spike-specific TCR breadth and depth rose. Clonal diversity may have been underestimated in mostly white British donors. Nearly half of the spike-specific TCRs reportedly recognize variant regions that carry no mutations.

The protocol was immunoSEQ multiplex PCR, while the TCRdb copy is restricted to in-frame clones and leaves out a portion. This table holds about 140,000 clones, more than 85% found once. With regard to this clone: Its cognate antigen is unknown.

With 0 bases removed from V and 3 bases from J, the gap between germline ends came to 5 bases. Germline CDR1 reads LNHDA; CDR2 reads SQIVND (reference sequence). CDR3 length: 13 amino acids. The sample here was peripheral blood, taken on day 0 of MenACWY control vaccination. The chain recombines TRBV19 with TRBJ1-1; no definite D call. The clonotype comes from an adult in good health. CDR3 sequence reads: CASSIDLDTEAFF. CDR3 DNA sequence: TGTGCCAGTAGTATAGATCTCGACACTGAAGCTTTCTTT.